This entry concerns a single T cell receptor (beta chain). V dropped 2 bases and J dropped 4 bases, with 15 bases sitting between them. Germline V gives CDR1 KGHSH, CDR2 LQKENI. The length of the CDR3 is 16 residues. The data were obtained in a study of cytotoxic CD8 clonotypes in ibrutinib-treated CLL. Whole-study context: Across the patients, approximately ten were relapsed/refractory, some 14 treatment-naive and around 18 IGHV unmutated.

Using immunoSEQ multiplex PCR, the repertoire was profiled, and TCRdb retains in-frame clones only, with some absent. This table holds some 46,000 clones, under 75% found once. The V call is TRBV18, the J call TRBJ1-3; D possibly corresponds to TRBD1 (6 bases). Sequencing used PBMCs, obtained after 12 months of ibrutinib treatment. The origin of this receptor is a human donor with chronic lymphocytic leukemia. The DNA for the CDR3 is TGTGCCAGCTCACCAAGCAGAACAGGGCGCGGAAACACCATATATTTT. Residues: CASSPSRTGRGNTIYF.